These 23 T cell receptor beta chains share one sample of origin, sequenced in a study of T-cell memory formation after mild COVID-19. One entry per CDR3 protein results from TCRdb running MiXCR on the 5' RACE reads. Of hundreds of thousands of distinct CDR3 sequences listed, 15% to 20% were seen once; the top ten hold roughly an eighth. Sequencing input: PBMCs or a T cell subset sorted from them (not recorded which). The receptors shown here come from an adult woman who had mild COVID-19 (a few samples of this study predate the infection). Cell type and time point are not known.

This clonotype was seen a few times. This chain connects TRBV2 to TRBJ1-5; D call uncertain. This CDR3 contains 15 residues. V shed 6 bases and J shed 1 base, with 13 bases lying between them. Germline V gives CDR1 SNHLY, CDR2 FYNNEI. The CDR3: CASRRAVWSNQPQHF. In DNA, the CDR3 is TGTGCCAGCAGGCGGGCAGTATGGAGCAATCAGCCCCAGCATTTT.

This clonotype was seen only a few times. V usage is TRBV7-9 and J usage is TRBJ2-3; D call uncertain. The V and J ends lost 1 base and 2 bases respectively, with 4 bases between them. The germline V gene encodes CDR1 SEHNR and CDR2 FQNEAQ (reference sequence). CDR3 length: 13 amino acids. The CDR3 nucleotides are TGTGCCAGCAGCTTAGTTTACACAGATACGCAGTATTTT. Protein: CASSLVYTDTQYF.

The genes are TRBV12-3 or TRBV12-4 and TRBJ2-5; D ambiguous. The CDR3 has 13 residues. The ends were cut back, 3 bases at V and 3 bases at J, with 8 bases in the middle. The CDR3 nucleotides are TGTGCCAGCAGTTTTAGACGGAAAGAGACCCAGTACTTC. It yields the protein CASSFRRKETQYF.

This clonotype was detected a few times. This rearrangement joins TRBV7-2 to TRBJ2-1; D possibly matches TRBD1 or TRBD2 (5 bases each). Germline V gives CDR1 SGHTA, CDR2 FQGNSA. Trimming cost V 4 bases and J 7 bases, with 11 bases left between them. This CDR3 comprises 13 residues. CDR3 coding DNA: TGTGCCAGCAGCTGGGACGGGGAAAATGAGCAGTTCTTC. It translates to CASSWDGENEQFF.

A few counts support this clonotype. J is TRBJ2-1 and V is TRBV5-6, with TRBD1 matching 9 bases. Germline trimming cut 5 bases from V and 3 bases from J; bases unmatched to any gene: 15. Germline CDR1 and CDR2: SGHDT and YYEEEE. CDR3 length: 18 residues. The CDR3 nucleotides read TGTGCCAGCAGGTCCGGGACAGGGTATCAAACAAACTACAATGAGCAGTTCTTC. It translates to CASRSGTGYQTNYNEQFF.

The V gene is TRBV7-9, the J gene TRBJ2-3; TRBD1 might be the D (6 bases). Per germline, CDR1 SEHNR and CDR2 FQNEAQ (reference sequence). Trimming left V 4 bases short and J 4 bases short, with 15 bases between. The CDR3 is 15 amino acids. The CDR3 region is CASSSRQVVSDTQYF. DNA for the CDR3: TGTGCCAGCAGCTCCCGACAGGTTGTCTCAGATACGCAGTATTTT.

CDR3 DNA: TGCAGTGCTAGAGGTGCTAGCGGGGGGGCTCCTAGCACAGATACGCAGTATTTT. It translates to CSARGASGGAPSTDTQYF. The V and J genes are TRBV20-1 and TRBJ2-3; 12 bases match TRBD2. This CDR3 is 18 amino acids long. After removal of 1 base from V and 0 bases from J, the junction contained 8 bases not matched to a gene. CDR1 DFQATT and CDR2 SNEGSKA come from the germline V gene (reference sequence).

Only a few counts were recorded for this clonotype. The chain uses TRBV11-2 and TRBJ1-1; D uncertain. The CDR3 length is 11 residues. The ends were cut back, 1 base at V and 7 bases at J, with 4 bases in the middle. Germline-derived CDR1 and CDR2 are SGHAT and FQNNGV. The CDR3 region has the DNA TGTGCCAGCAGCTTAGCTCTTGAAGCTTTCTTT. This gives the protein CASSLALEAFF.

The CDR3 DNA reads TGCAGCGTTGAAGGAGGCAGGCGGGAGACCCAGTACTTC. Encoded protein: CSVEGGRRETQYF. The V call is TRBV29-1, the J call TRBJ2-5; no clear D. V lost 1 base, J lost 5 bases, and 11 bases lay in between. This CDR3 spans 13 amino acids. Germline V lookup: CDR1 SQVTM, CDR2 ANQGSEA. Filled out from reference TRBV29-1 and TRBJ2-5, the complete variable domain reads SAVISQKPSRDICQRGTSLTIQCQVDSQVTMMFWYRQQPGQSLTLIATANQGSEATYESGFVIDKFPISRPNLTFSTLTVSNMSPEDSSIYLCSVEGGRRETQYFGPGTRLLVL.

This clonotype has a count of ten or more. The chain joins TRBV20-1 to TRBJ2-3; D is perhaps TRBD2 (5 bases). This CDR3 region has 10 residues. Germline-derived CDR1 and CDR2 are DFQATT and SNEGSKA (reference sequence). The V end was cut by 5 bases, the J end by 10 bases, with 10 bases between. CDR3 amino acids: CSAEGVAQYF. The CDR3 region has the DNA TGCAGTGCTGAGGGCGTGGCGCAGTATTTT.

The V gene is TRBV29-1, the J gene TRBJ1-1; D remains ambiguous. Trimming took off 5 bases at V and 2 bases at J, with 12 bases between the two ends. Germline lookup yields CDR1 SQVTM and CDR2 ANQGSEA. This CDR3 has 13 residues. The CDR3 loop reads CSVSLSGNTEAFF. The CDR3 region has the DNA TGCAGCGTTAGCCTGAGTGGTAACACTGAAGCTTTCTTT.

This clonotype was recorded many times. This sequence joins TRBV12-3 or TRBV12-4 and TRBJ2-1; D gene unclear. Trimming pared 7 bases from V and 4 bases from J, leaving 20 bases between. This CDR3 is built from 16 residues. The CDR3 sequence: CASTSPGRKNYNEQFF. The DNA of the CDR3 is TGTGCCAGCACCTCTCCTGGACGAAAGAATTACAATGAGCAGTTCTTC.

CDR3 sequence: CASSQEWGNSGRETQYF. CDR3 DNA sequence: TGTGCCAGCAGCCAAGAGTGGGGAAATTCGGGGAGAGAGACCCAGTACTTC. The J gene is TRBJ2-5, the V gene TRBV14; tentatively, D is TRBD2 (5 bases). Trimming left V 0 bases short and J 4 bases short, with 18 bases between. The germline V gene has CDR1 SGHDN and CDR2 FVKESK. The CDR3 runs to 17 residues.

For the CDR3, the DNA is TGCGCCAGCAGCTTGTCCCTCAAAGAGACCCAGTACTTC. This translates into CASSLSLKETQYF. The chain uses TRBV5-1 and TRBJ2-5, with unresolved D. Trimming took off 1 base at V and 3 bases at J, with 7 bases between the two ends. The germline V gene encodes CDR1 SGHRS and CDR2 YFSETQ. CDR3 size: 13 residues. Together with reference TRBV5-1 and TRBJ2-5, the CDR3 gives the full variable domain: KAGVTQTPRYLIKTRGQQVTLSCSPISGHRSVSWYQQTPGQGLQFLFEYFSETQRNKGNFPGRFSGRQFSNSRSEMNVSTLELGDSALYLCASSLSLKETQYFGPGTRLLVL.

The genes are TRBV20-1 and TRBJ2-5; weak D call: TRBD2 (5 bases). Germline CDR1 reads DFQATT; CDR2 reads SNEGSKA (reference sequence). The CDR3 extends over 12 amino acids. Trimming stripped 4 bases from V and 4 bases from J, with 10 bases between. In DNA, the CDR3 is TGCAGTGCTATCACGGACTTAGAGACCCAGTACTTC. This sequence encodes CSAITDLETQYF.

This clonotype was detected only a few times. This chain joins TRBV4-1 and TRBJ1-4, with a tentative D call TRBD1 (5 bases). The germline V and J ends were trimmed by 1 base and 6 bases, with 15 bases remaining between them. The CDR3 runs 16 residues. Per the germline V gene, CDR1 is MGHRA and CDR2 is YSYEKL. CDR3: CASSQGPRVAYEKLFF. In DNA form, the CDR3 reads TGCGCCAGCAGCCAAGGCCCCAGGGTTGCGTATGAAAAACTGTTTTTT.

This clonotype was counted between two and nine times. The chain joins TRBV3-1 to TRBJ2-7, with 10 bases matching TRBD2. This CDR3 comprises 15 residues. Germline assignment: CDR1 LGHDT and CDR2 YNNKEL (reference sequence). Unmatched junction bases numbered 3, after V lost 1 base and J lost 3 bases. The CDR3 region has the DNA TGTGCCAGCAGCCAAGGACTAGCGGGTTACTACGAGCAGTACTTC. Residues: CASSQGLAGYYEQYF.

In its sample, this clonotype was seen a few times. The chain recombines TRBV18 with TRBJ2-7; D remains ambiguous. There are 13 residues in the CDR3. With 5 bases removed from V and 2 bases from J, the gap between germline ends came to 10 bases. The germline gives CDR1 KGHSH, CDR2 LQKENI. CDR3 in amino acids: CASSSVAAYEQYF. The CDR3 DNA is TGTGCCAGCTCATCGGTGGCGGCCTACGAGCAGTACTTC.

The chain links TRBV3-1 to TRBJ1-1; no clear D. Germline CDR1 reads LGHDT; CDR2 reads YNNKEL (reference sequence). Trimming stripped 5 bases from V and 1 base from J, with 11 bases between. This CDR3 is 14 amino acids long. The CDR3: CASSFVGENTEAFF. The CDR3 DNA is TGTGCCAGCAGCTTCGTGGGAGAGAACACTGAAGCTTTCTTT.

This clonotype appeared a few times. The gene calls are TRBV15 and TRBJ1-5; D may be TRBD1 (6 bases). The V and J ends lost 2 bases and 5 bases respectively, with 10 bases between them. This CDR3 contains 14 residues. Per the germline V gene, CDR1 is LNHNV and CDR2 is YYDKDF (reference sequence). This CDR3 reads CATSRSGAHQPQHF. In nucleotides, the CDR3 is TGTGCCACCAGCAGATCAGGGGCGCATCAGCCCCAGCATTTT.

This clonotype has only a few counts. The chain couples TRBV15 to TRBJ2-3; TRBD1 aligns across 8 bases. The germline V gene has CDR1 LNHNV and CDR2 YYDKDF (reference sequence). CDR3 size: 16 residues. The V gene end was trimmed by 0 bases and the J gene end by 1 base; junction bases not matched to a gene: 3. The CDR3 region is CATSRDDRGGTDTQYF. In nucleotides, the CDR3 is TGTGCCACCAGCAGAGATGACAGGGGAGGCACAGATACGCAGTATTTT. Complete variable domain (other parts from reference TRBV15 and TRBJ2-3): DAMVIQNPRYQVTQFGKPVTLSCSQTLNHNVMYWYQQKSSQAPKLLFHYYDKDFNNEADTPDNFQSRRPNTSFCFLDIRSPGLGDTAMYLCATSRDDRGGTDTQYFGPGTRLTVL.

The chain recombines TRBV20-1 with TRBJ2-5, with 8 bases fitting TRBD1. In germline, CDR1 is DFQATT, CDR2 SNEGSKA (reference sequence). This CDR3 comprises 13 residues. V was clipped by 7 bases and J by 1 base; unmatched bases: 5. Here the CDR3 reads CSVRDRTQETQYF. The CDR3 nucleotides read TGCAGTGTCCGGGACAGGACCCAAGAGACCCAGTACTTC.

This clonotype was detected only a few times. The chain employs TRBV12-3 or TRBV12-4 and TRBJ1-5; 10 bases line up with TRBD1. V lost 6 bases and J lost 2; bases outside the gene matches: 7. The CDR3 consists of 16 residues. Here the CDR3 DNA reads TGTGCCAGCAGACCGGGACAGGGGAGAGGCAATCAGCCCCAGCATTTT. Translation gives CASRPGQGRGNQPQHF.